This TCR beta chain was found in a study of human T cells and chemical hapten exposure. General study findings and limits: Unchanged with DPC sensitization were TCRs above 1 in 1000 frequency.

This clonotype was recorded many times. As yet, its antigen is unknown. Time point noted: patch test 1, 2 weeks after DPC sensitization. Treatment reported: therapeutic diphenylcyclopropenone sensitization with weekly scalp DPC. Each cDNA molecule in the library carried unique molecular identifiers. MiXCR, applied by TCRdb to the RACE reads, yields one record per CDR3 protein. Of 350,000 or so distinct CDR3 sequences in the sample, roughly 6.9% were seen once. This CDR3 region has 15 residues. CDR1 and CDR2 (germline): DFQATT, SNEGSKA (reference sequence). Trimming removed 3 bases from V and 2 bases from J, with 14 bases in between.

This chain links TRBV20-1 with TRBJ1-5; D is uncertain. The sample was whole blood, taken in connection with sensitization to the hapten diphenylcyclopropenone (DPC). The sequence came from a woman between 18 and 29 years old with alopecia areata. Some clones in this sample may be carry-over from other donors' samples. The CDR3 coding sequence is TGCAGTGCTAGTTCGGGGAACACGGGCAATCAGCCCCAGCATTTT. Translating gives CSASSGNTGNQPQHF.